These T cell receptor beta chains were read from a single sample in a study of T-cell memory formation after mild COVID-19. TCRdb fed the 5' RACE reads into MiXCR, producing one record per CDR3 protein. Among around 250,000 distinct CDR3 sequences listed, around 17% were seen once. Sample: PBMCs or a T cell subset sorted from them (not recorded which). The receptors stem from a man aged 18 to 29 who had mild COVID-19 (a few samples of this study predate the infection). Cell type and time point are not known. The CDR3 runs from the conserved cysteine through the conserved F or W. The order of the fields is J gene, CDR3 length, V gene, clone size, D gene, CDR3 DNA, CDR3 protein. D genes are given only for firm matches. Clone size is given for some rows only: seen once, a few or many times, or a class if the clone is expanded.

>TRBJ1-1|13|TRBV12-3/TRBV12-4|NA|NA
TGTGCCAGCAGTCAAACAGTGAACACTGAAGCTTTCTTT
CASSQTVNTEAFF
>TRBJ1-1|16|TRBV29-1|NA|TRBD1
TGCAGCGTCGCTTTGGGACAGGGGGCAATGAACACTGAAGCTTTCTTT
CSVALGQGAMNTEAFF
>TRBJ1-6|15|TRBV12-3/TRBV12-4|NA|TRBD1
TGTGCCATCAGGACAGGGGGCCAACCGGAGTCACCCCTCCACTTT
CAIRTGGQPESPLHF
>TRBJ2-1|15|TRBV14|NA|TRBD2
TGTGCCAGCAGCCCCGTGTCGGGGGGGTACAATGAGCAGTTCTTC
CASSPVSGGYNEQFF
>TRBJ1-5|13|TRBV7-3|NA|TRBD1
TGTGCCAGCAGCCGTGACAGGGGTCAGCCCCAGCATTTT
CASSRDRGQPQHF
>TRBJ2-3|14|TRBV20-1|few|NA
TGCAGTAATCCAGCTAGAGGGGCTGCAGATACGCAGTATTTT
CSNPARGAADTQYF
>TRBJ2-1|11|TRBV7-8|few|NA
TGTGCCAGCAGCTTCAAGAATGAGCAGTTCTTC
CASSFKNEQFF
>TRBJ1-2|15|TRBV5-4|NA|TRBD1
TGTGCCAGCAGCGGACCGGGACAGGGTAACTATGGCTACACCTTC
CASSGPGQGNYGYTF
>TRBJ2-6|13|TRBV2|NA|TRBD1
TGTGCCTACCCGGGGACAGGCCCCAACGTCCTGACTTTC
CAYPGTGPNVLTF
>TRBJ1-2|15|TRBV25-1|many|NA
TGTGCCAGCGTCCTCTCCACCGTTGTGAGGGGTGGCTACACCTTC
CASVLSTVVRGGYTF
>TRBJ2-1|15|TRBV6-1|NA|NA
TGTGCCAGCAGTGAAGACAGGTCTCTGGGCTATGAGCAGTTCTTC
CASSEDRSLGYEQFF
>TRBJ2-7|15|TRBV4-2|NA|NA
TGTGCCAGCAGCCAAGCCGCGGCGGGGACCTACGAGCAGTACTTC
CASSQAAAGTYEQYF